This TCR beta chain was retrieved from a study of shared clonotypes between healthy human individuals. With 5 bases clipped from V and 1 base from J, the junction kept 4 bases outside the gene matches. CDR3 length equals 14 residues. CDR1 is SEHNR and CDR2 is FQNEAQ in the germline V gene (reference sequence). The repertoire was sequenced with immunoSEQ multiplex PCR; TCRdb's copy has only in-frame clones and lacks some. The sample shows approximately 620,000 clones, roughly 97% of them seen only once. The chain uses TRBV7-9 and TRBJ1-1; TRBD1 agrees at 7 bases. Material: naive CD4+ T cells sorted from blood. Subset indicated: CD45RA+ positively selected. The clonotype originates from a woman aged 25 to 39 in good health. CDR3 nucleotides: TGTGCCAGCAGCCCGGACAGGAGGAACACTGAAGCTTTCTTT. This codes for CASSPDRRNTEAFF.